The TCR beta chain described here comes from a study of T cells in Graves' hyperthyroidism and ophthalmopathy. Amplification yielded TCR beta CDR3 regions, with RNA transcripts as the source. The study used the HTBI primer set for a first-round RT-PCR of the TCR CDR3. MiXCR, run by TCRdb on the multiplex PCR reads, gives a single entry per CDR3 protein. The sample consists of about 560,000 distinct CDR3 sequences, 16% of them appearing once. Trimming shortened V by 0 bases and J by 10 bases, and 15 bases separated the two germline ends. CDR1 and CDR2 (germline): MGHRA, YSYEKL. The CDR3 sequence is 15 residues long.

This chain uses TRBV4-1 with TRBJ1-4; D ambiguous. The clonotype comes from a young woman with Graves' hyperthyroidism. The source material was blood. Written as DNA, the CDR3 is TGCGCCAGCAGCCAAGAGGCGGGCCTCTCGGGAAAACTGTTTTTT. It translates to CASSQEAGLSGKLFF.